These 16 T cell receptor beta chains originate from one sample sequenced in a study of T cells after yellow fever vaccination. From the 5' RACE reads, TCRdb called clonotypes with MiXCR, one entry per CDR3 protein. In the table there are approximately 74,000 distinct CDR3 sequences, approximately 5% of which are singletons. The starting material was CD4+ T cells sorted from PBMCs, obtained roughly 15 days after the first yellow fever vaccination. These receptors were taken from a man aged 18 to 29 who received the YFV17D yellow fever vaccine.

The sample holds many counts of this clonotype. This chain joins TRBV6-2 or TRBV6-3 and TRBJ2-1; D may be TRBD2 (6 bases). This CDR3 is built from 15 residues. CDR1 MNHEY and CDR2 SVGEGT come from the germline V gene. The germline V and J ends were trimmed by 2 bases and 8 bases, with 16 bases remaining between them. The CDR3 sequence: CASSYGGPRGDEQFF. The CDR3 nucleotides read TGTGCCAGCAGTTACGGGGGTCCCCGCGGGGATGAGCAGTTCTTC.

This clonotype was seen many times. CDR3 amino acids: CASSPTGRSNTEAFF. The CDR3 DNA follows: TGTGCCAGCAGCCCCACGGGACGTTCGAACACTGAAGCTTTCTTT. V is TRBV7-3 and J is TRBJ1-1; a possible D gene is TRBD1 (5 bases). The germline gives CDR1 SGHTA, CDR2 FQGTGA. The V gene lost 5 bases and the J gene lost 1 base, with 14 bases spanning the gap. This CDR3 has 15 residues.

This clonotype was detected many times. The genes are TRBV7-2 and TRBJ2-3, with 7 bases matching TRBD2. The CDR3 spans 14 residues. With V trimmed by 5 bases and J by 2 bases, 4 bases remained unmatched. Germline CDR1 reads SGHTA; CDR2 reads FQGNSA. The CDR3 loop reads CASSRDYYTDTQYF. CDR3 in DNA: TGTGCCAGCAGCCGGGACTATTACACAGATACGCAGTATTTT.

This clonotype came up many times. This rearrangement joins TRBV19 to TRBJ2-3, with 7 bases fitting TRBD1. The germline V gene has CDR1 LNHDA and CDR2 SQIVND (reference sequence). The CDR3 runs to 14 residues. After removal of 2 bases from V and 5 bases from J, the junction contained 4 bases not matched to a gene. CDR3 nucleotides: TGTGCCAGTAGTATATCACACAGGGGAGATACGCAGTATTTT. It translates to CASSISHRGDTQYF.

This clonotype came up a few times. The rearrangement joins TRBV9 to TRBJ2-7; D might be TRBD1 (6 bases). Germline CDR1 and CDR2: SGDLS and YYNGEE. V was trimmed by 0 bases and J by 6 bases, leaving 19 bases between them. The CDR3 totals 16 residues. The CDR3 is CASSVGVGASGGEQYF. CDR3 nucleotide sequence: TGTGCCAGCAGCGTAGGGGTGGGGGCCAGCGGAGGCGAGCAGTACTTC.

This clonotype has a count of ten or more. The V call is TRBV18, the J call TRBJ1-2; D call uncertain. The CDR3 is 12 residues long. V was shortened by 2 bases and J by 5 bases, with 6 bases between the two germline ends. Germline values: CDR1 KGHSH, CDR2 LQKENI. The CDR3 protein is CASSPGRYGYTF. In nucleotides, the CDR3 is TGTGCCAGCTCACCAGGGAGATATGGCTACACCTTC.

This clonotype was detected only once. A read error may explain this, as a much larger clone is one base away. V and J are TRBV7-2 and TRBJ2-3, with D possibly matching TRBD2 (7 bases). The germline CDR1 and CDR2 sequences are SGHTA and FQGNSA. With 1 base removed from V and 1 base from J, the gap between germline ends came to 12 bases. The CDR3 has 16 residues. This CDR3 is CASSLGRGAGTDTQYF. The CDR3 nucleotides read TGTGCCAGCAGCTTAGGCCGGGGGGCGGGCACAGATACGCAGTATTTT.

V and J are TRBV4-2 and TRBJ1-3; no definite D call. The length of the CDR3 is 16 residues. Germline-derived CDR1 and CDR2 are LGHNA and YNFKEQ. Trimming shortened V by 0 bases and J by 0 bases, and 9 bases separated the two germline ends. The CDR3 loop reads CASSQEVADSGNTIYF. CDR3 nucleotides: TGTGCCAGCAGCCAAGAAGTAGCAGACTCTGGAAACACCATATATTTT.

This clonotype was observed many times. The chain employs TRBV5-1 and TRBJ1-2; D is perhaps TRBD1 (6 bases). The length of the CDR3 is 13 residues. CDR1 SGHRS and CDR2 YFSETQ come from the germline V gene. Trimming took off 0 bases at V and 7 bases at J, with 10 bases between the two ends. The CDR3 DNA sequence: TGCGCCAGCAGCTTGGATGGGGGCCGTGGCTACACCTTC. Encoded protein: CASSLDGGRGYTF.

This clonotype was recorded at least ten times. J is TRBJ2-2 and V is TRBV5-1; 9 positions agree with TRBD2. This CDR3 has 17 amino acids. V lost 2 bases and J lost 0; bases outside the gene matches: 5. Germline CDR1 reads SGHRS; CDR2 reads YFSETQ. CDR3 protein: CASSFLAGYSNTGELFF. The CDR3 DNA reads as TGCGCCAGCAGCTTCCTAGCGGGGTATTCGAACACCGGGGAGCTGTTTTTT.

This clonotype was observed at least ten times. The gene calls are TRBV18 and TRBJ2-7; TRBD1 agrees at 7 bases. Unmatched junction bases numbered 10, after V lost 4 bases and J lost 4 bases. The CDR3 contains 15 residues. From germline, CDR1 is KGHSH and CDR2 LQKENI. The CDR3 sequence is CASSLNPGQSYEQYF. DNA of the CDR3: TGTGCCAGCTCACTCAACCCGGGACAGTCATACGAGCAGTACTTC.

This clonotype was recorded at least ten times. This rearrangement joins TRBV5-4 to TRBJ2-3, with TRBD2 identical over 8 bases. V lost 9 bases, J lost 2 bases, and 11 bases stayed unmatched. Germline CDR1 reads SGHNT; CDR2 reads YYREEE (reference sequence). The CDR3 is 15 residues long. CDR3 coding DNA: TGTGCCACCCCCGGGGGGGGCGATATCACAGATACGCAGTATTTT. Its translation is CATPGGGDITDTQYF.

This clonotype was detected many times. The chain recombines TRBV7-9 with TRBJ2-7; weak D call: TRBD1 (6 bases). This CDR3 is built from 12 residues. Germline V CDR1 and CDR2: SEHNR, FQNEAQ (reference sequence). V shed 5 bases and J shed 5 bases, with 10 bases lying between them. The CDR3 nucleotides read TGTGCCAGCAGCCAGGGGTGGAACGAGCAGTACGTC. Translation: CASSQGWNEQYV.

This clonotype occurred many times. The rearrangement uses TRBV4-1 and TRBJ2-7; D may be TRBD2 (6 bases). The V and J ends lost 2 bases and 6 bases respectively, with 17 bases between them. This CDR3 spans 15 amino acids. From germline, CDR1 is MGHRA and CDR2 YSYEKL. The CDR3 DNA reads as TGCGCCAGCAGCCAACTTGGAGGGGAAGCGCCCGAGCAGTACTTC. Its translation: CASSQLGGEAPEQYF.

Comments on this clonotype: A much bigger clone sits one base away, suggesting this may be a read error. The rearrangement links TRBV5-1 to TRBJ1-1; D not certain. Between the trimmed V and J ends, which lost 4 bases and 6 bases, there was a span of 19 bases. The CDR3 spans 15 residues. Germline V CDR1 and CDR2: SGHRS, YFSETQ. The CDR3 sequence is CASSIYLGEEAEAFF. CDR3 nucleotide sequence: TGCGCCAGCAGCATATACCTCGGGGAGGAGGCTGAAGCTTTCTTT.

This clonotype was found many times. CDR3 loop: CASSTGQWVTPLHF. For the CDR3, the DNA is TGTGCCAGCAGCACGGGACAGTGGGTGACACCCCTCCACTTT. This chain links TRBV7-2 with TRBJ1-6, with TRBD1 matching 7 bases. Germline lookup yields CDR1 SGHTA and CDR2 FQGNSA. Trimming at V came to 5 bases and at J to 11 bases, leaving 9 bases not matched to a gene. The CDR3 spans 14 residues.